This TCR beta chain originates from a study of blood T cell repertoires in COVID-19. Whole-study context: Sources were T cells, B-cell-depleted T cells, or PBMCs; the material itself was cDNA or gDNA.

Clones were sequenced by immunoSEQ multiplex PCR, and TCRdb holds only the in-frame ones, with some missing. Of just under 65,000 clones detected, about 86% appear once; the ten largest clones hold about 1.2%. The receptor comes from a middle-aged man with acute or convalescent COVID-19. Material for sequencing was peripheral blood.

CDR3 amino acids: CASKRDTQYF. In DNA, the CDR3 is TGTGCCAGCAAGCGAGATACGCAGTATTTT. This chain joins TRBV2 and TRBJ2-3; D gene ambiguous. Per germline, CDR1 SNHLY and CDR2 FYNNEI. This CDR3 is built from 10 residues. Trimming removed 7 bases from V and 5 bases from J, with 4 bases in between.